This T cell receptor beta chain was retrieved from a study of blood T cell repertoires in COVID-19. Study-wide context: PBMCs, B-cell-depleted T cells, or T cells were the source of the cDNA or gDNA that made up the material.

Germline CDR1 and CDR2: MNHNS and SASEGT. CDR3 length equals 16 residues. V shed 4 bases, J shed 2 bases, and the junction held 7 bases outside the gene matches. Assay used: immunoSEQ multiplex PCR; TCRdb lists only in-frame clones, some missing. The repertoire holds some 19,000 clones, 85% to 90% seen once, with 10% to 15% in the top ten. The gene calls are TRBV6-1 and TRBJ1-5, with 8 nucleotides matching TRBD1. This clonotype was obtained from a man aged 55 to 70 with active COVID-19. Material: peripheral blood. CDR3 in amino acids: CASSVDRGFGNQPQHF. CDR3 nucleotide sequence: TGTGCCAGCAGTGTTGACAGGGGATTCGGCAATCAGCCCCAGCATTTT.